A selection of T cell receptor beta chains follows, all from one sample in a study of T-cell memory formation after mild COVID-19. TCRdb re-analysed the 5' RACE reads in MiXCR, keeping a single row per CDR3 protein. Among hundreds of thousands of distinct CDR3 sequences listed, over 25% were seen once. The sequencing input was PBMCs or a T cell subset sorted from them (not recorded which). These receptors came from an adult woman who had mild COVID-19 (a few samples of this study predate the infection). Cell type and time point are not known. The CDR3 runs from the conserved cysteine through the conserved F or W. The D gene is left open where the match is weak. Clone size, where shown, is once, few, many, or a class for clones that have expanded.

j_call	v_call	clone_size	d_call	cdr3_nt	cdr3_aa
TRBJ2-2	TRBV7-9	.	TRBD2	TGTGCCAGCAGCTCAGGACTAGCGGGAAAGAACGGGGAGCTGTTTTTT	CASSSGLAGKNGELFF
TRBJ1-1	TRBV15	.	.	TGTGCCACCAGTGAGGACGGAAGCGCTTACACTGAAGCTTTCTTT	CATSEDGSAYTEAFF
TRBJ2-7	TRBV7-9	.	TRBD1	TGTGCCAGCACTACCGGGACAGGGAACACCTACGAGCAGTACTTC	CASTTGTGNTYEQYF
TRBJ2-3	TRBV7-9	few	.	TGTGCCAGCAGCCAAGCGCTCACAGATACGCAGTATTTT	CASSQALTDTQYF
TRBJ2-7	TRBV24-1	once	TRBD1	TGTGCCACCAGTGATCCGGGACAGGGTATCTACGAGCAGTACTTC	CATSDPGQGIYEQYF
TRBJ1-2	TRBV29-1	.	.	TGCAGCGTTCGAGGGTTCTATGGCTACACCTTC	CSVRGFYGYTF
TRBJ2-2	TRBV5-1	few	.	TGCGCCAGCAGCTTGGGAGAGACCGGGGAGCTGTTTTTT	CASSLGETGELFF
TRBJ2-5	TRBV7-9	.	.	TGTGCCAGCAGCTTAGCTCCCCTAGAGACCCAGTACTTC	CASSLAPLETQYF
TRBJ2-7	TRBV7-9	.	.	TGTGCCAGCAGTTTTGCTGACTACGAGCAGTACTTC	CASSFADYEQYF
TRBJ2-1	TRBV7-9	.	TRBD2	TGTGCCAGCAGCTTGGCGGGACTAGCGGGTAATGAGCAGTTCTTC	CASSLAGLAGNEQFF
TRBJ2-1	TRBV19	.	TRBD1	TGTGCCAGTAGTGCCCCAGACAGGGAATTTGAGGGTGAGCAGTTCTTC	CASSAPDREFEGEQFF
TRBJ2-1	TRBV6-4	.	TRBD2	TGTGCCAGCAGTGACTCCGGGGGGGCAAGTGAGCAGTTCTTC	CASSDSGGASEQFF
TRBJ1-5	TRBV2	few	.	TGTGCCAGCAGTAACCCAGTTATCGAAGGGATGGGAAATCAGCCCCAGCATTTT	CASSNPVIEGMGNQPQHF
TRBJ2-1	TRBV12-3/TRBV12-4	.	.	TGTGCCAGCAGCCTACCCCCTCAGAATGAGCAGTTCTTC	CASSLPPQNEQFF
TRBJ2-4	TRBV12-3/TRBV12-4	.	TRBD2	TGTGCCAGCAGTTTCGGCGGCAGCGGGGGGAAAAACATTCAGTACTTC	CASSFGGSGGKNIQYF
TRBJ2-3	TRBV7-2	.	TRBD1	TGTGCCAGCAGCTTAGTGGACAGGGGGCATGGAGATACGCAGTATTTT	CASSLVDRGHGDTQYF
TRBJ2-2	TRBV11-2	few	.	TGTGCCAGCAGCACCGTCGGGGAGCTGTTTTTT	CASSTVGELFF
TRBJ2-5	TRBV6-6	.	TRBD2	TGTGCCAGCAGTTACTCGAGGCTAGCGGGAGTCTTAGAGACCCAGTACTTC	CASSYSRLAGVLETQYF
TRBJ2-2	TRBV5-1	.	.	TGCGCCAGCAGCTTGGCCGGGGGCGGCACCGGGGAGCTGTTTTTT	CASSLAGGGTGELFF
TRBJ2-1	TRBV5-1	few	TRBD2	TGCGCCAGCAGCACCGGACTAGCGGGCGCCGCGGACAATGAGCAGTTCTTC	CASSTGLAGAADNEQFF
TRBJ2-1	TRBV30	.	.	TGTGCCTGGTTTCCATGGGTGTGGGAGCAGTTCTTC	CAWFPWVWEQFF
TRBJ1-4	TRBV7-9	.	.	TGTGCCAGCAGCCCCCCGGACGAGCGGTCCTCAACTAATGAAAAACTGTTTTTT	CASSPPDERSSTNEKLFF
TRBJ2-4	TRBV12-3/TRBV12-4	.	.	TGTGCCAGCAGTCCTCGACAGAGACTAGCCAAAAACATTCAGTACTTC	CASSPRQRLAKNIQYF
TRBJ1-2	TRBV27	few	.	TGTGCCAGCAGCCAGACAGCCCGTAACTATGGCTACACCTTC	CASSQTARNYGYTF
TRBJ2-1	TRBV12-3/TRBV12-4	few	.	TGTGCCAGTACGACAGAAAGCTCCTACAATGAGCAGTTCTTC	CASTTESSYNEQFF
TRBJ2-7	TRBV20-1	few	TRBD2	TGCAGTGCTAGAGATCCAGCGGGGGGGAGCTCCTACGAGCAGTACTTC	CSARDPAGGSSYEQYF
TRBJ2-2	TRBV11-3	few	.	TGTGCCAGCAGCTTAGGAGGAAGGAACACCGGGGAGCTGTTTTTT	CASSLGGRNTGELFF
TRBJ2-7	TRBV30	.	.	TGTGCCTGGAGTTACTGGATGGGGGCCGATCACGAGCAGTACTTC	CAWSYWMGADHEQYF
TRBJ2-5	TRBV12-3/TRBV12-4	few	TRBD1	TGTGCCAGCAGCCAAGGACAGGAGTACCAAGAGACCCAGTACTTC	CASSQGQEYQETQYF
TRBJ2-3	TRBV12-3/TRBV12-4	few	.	TGTGCCAGCAGTTTGGCAGGAAGCGGGACAGATACGCAGTATTTT	CASSLAGSGTDTQYF
TRBJ2-2	TRBV6-5	.	.	TGTGCCAGCAGTTACTCGGTTCTAGCGAACACCGGGGAGCTGTTTTTT	CASSYSVLANTGELFF
TRBJ1-5	TRBV15	few	TRBD1	TGTGCCACCAGCCCCAGGGGGCGGACTAATCAGCCCCAGCATTTT	CATSPRGRTNQPQHF
TRBJ2-3	TRBV6-5	.	TRBD2	TGTGCCAGCAGTCGCGGGCGGGGGGCAGATACGCAGTATTTT	CASSRGRGADTQYF
TRBJ2-1	TRBV5-1	few	.	TGCGCCAGCAGCTTGGCCACGTACAATGAGCAGTTCTTC	CASSLATYNEQFF
TRBJ2-1	TRBV7-2	.	.	TGTGCCAGCAGCCGGGACATGCGGGACAATGAGCAGTTCTTC	CASSRDMRDNEQFF
TRBJ2-2	TRBV24-1	few	TRBD2	TGTGCCACCAGCCGGGTTGGGAGGGGCGGTACCGGGGAGCTGTTTTTT	CATSRVGRGGTGELFF
TRBJ2-5	TRBV20-1	.	TRBD1	TGCAGTGCTTTGGGGACAGGGCTGGGCAAAGAGACCCAGTACTTC	CSALGTGLGKETQYF
TRBJ2-1	TRBV9	.	.	TGTGCCAGCAGCCGCCGGATCCTAGCGGAGCAGTTCTTC	CASSRRILAEQFF
TRBJ2-1	TRBV4-3	few	TRBD2	TGCGCCAGCAGCCAAGAGGGGGGACTAGCGGCTTACAATGAGCAGTTCTTC	CASSQEGGLAAYNEQFF
TRBJ1-2	TRBV12-3/TRBV12-4	many	TRBD1	TGTGCCAGCAGTTTGGCCGGGGGACAGGGGGCCTTGGGTTATGGCTACACCTTC	CASSLAGGQGALGYGYTF